The 6 T cell receptor beta chains given below trace back to one sample, sequenced in a study of blood T cell repertoires in COVID-19. Assay: immunoSEQ multiplex PCR; the TCRdb copy retains only in-frame clones and omits some. Among some 160,000 clones listed, approximately 84% were seen once. The sample consisted of peripheral blood. These receptors were collected from a woman of 80 years or more with COVID-19, enrolled during active disease.

The V gene is TRBV9, the J gene TRBJ2-3, with 8 bases matching TRBD2. V lost 0 bases and J lost 6; bases outside the gene matches: 9. Germline V lookup: CDR1 SGDLS, CDR2 YYNGEE. CDR3 length: 16 amino acids. The CDR3 DNA sequence: TGTGCCAGCAGCGTAGCGGGAGGGAGGGCTTCGGATACGCAGTATTTT. It encodes CASSVAGGRASDTQYF.

The V and J genes are TRBV7-2 and TRBJ2-7; 15 bases fit TRBD2. Per the germline V gene, CDR1 is SGHTA and CDR2 is FQGNSA. The CDR3 totals 15 residues. Unmatched junction bases numbered 3, after V lost 5 bases and J lost 4 bases. CDR3 residues: CASSMGLAGGYEQYF. In DNA, the CDR3 is TGTGCCAGCAGCATGGGACTAGCGGGGGGTTACGAGCAGTACTTC.

This chain links TRBV18 with TRBJ1-2; a weak D match, TRBD1 (6 bases). Trimming pared 4 bases from V and 3 bases from J, leaving 9 bases between. This CDR3 spans 13 amino acids. The germline V gene encodes CDR1 KGHSH and CDR2 LQKENI. The CDR3 protein is CASSQGDHYGYTF. The CDR3 region has the DNA TGTGCCAGCTCACAGGGGGATCACTATGGCTACACCTTC.

The gene calls are TRBV6-5 and TRBJ2-7, with 7 bases fitting TRBD1. Losses at the gene ends were 6 bases for V and 4 bases for J; bases not matched to a gene: 12. The germline V gene encodes CDR1 MNHEY and CDR2 SVGAGI. The length of the CDR3 is 15 residues. The chain's CDR3 is CASSPTGYPSYEQYF. In DNA, the CDR3 is TGTGCCAGCAGCCCGACAGGGTACCCATCTTACGAGCAGTACTTC.

The chain employs TRBV2 and TRBJ2-7; 8 bases agree with TRBD1. V dropped 9 bases and J dropped 0; count of bases not matched to a gene: 4. The length of the CDR3 is 13 residues. The germline V gene has CDR1 SNHLY and CDR2 FYNNEI. The CDR3 DNA sequence: TGTGCCAGTGCGGGACAGGTCTCCTACGAGCAGTACTTC. Translated: CASAGQVSYEQYF.

The genes are TRBV4-2 and TRBJ2-2, with D uncertain. V lost 1 base and J lost 6, with 12 bases in between. The V gene's germline CDR1 is LGHNA and CDR2 YNFKEQ. The CDR3 is made up of 15 amino acids. Written as DNA, the CDR3 is TGTGCCAGCAGCCAAGCAGTCGTGGTCCCCGGGGAGCTGTTTTTT. It yields the protein CASSQAVVVPGELFF.